This T cell receptor beta chain was observed in a study of T cells in women clearing cervical HPV infection. Whole-study context: Cases were women with histologically confirmed HPV16-related CIN3 or worse, including 2 invasive cancers. Controls gave blood once infection was undetectable; cases at lesion identification.

Study outcomes and limitations: CIN3+ cases had significantly higher TCR repertoire richness than controls, but evenness did not differ.

Sequencing used immunoSEQ multiplex PCR; TCRdb keeps in-frame clones, though not all of them. The sample data list about 33,000 clones. The ends lost 5 bases at V and 5 bases at J; junction bases unmatched: 6. The CDR3 has 15 amino acids. The germline CDR1 and CDR2 sequences are MDHEN and SYDVKM. Of note for this clone: Its target is not known. The read is 3 residues too short to cover the CDR3 end, so that end is filled in from the germline J gene.

The source is a woman aged 18-70 years with a cervical HPV16 infection that either progressed to CIN3+ or cleared (not recorded which). V gene TRBV28 combines with J gene TRBJ1-5, with TRBD1 identical over 10 bases. Specimen: blood buffy coat. CDR3 DNA (partial): TGTGCCAGCAGTCCGCGGACAGGGGGTGATCAGCCC. Translated, it gives CASSPRTGGDQP. The whole CDR3 region reads CASSPRTGGDQPQHF.